The clone carrying this T cell receptor beta chain was counted a few times. The data originate from a study of T-cell memory formation after mild COVID-19. The CDR3 sequence is 14 residues long. Looked up from germline, CDR1 is SGHDT and CDR2 is YYEEEE. The V gene end was trimmed by 4 bases and the J gene end by 4 bases; junction bases not matched to a gene: 7. Each CDR3 protein gets one entry after TCRdb re-called the 5' RACE reads with MiXCR. The repertoire holds approximately 430,000 distinct CDR3 sequences, with 20% to 30% as singletons. V is TRBV5-6 and J is TRBJ2-7, with TRBD1 matching 8 bases. Sequenced input: PBMCs or a T cell subset sorted from them (not recorded which). This TCR was recovered from an adult woman who had mild COVID-19 (a few samples of this study predate the infection). Cell type and time point are not known. The CDR3 DNA reads as TGTGCCAGCAGCCACGGGCAGGGGGCTTACGAGCAGTACTTC. Protein: CASSHGQGAYEQYF. Filled out from reference TRBV5-6 and TRBJ2-7, the complete variable domain reads DAGVTQSPTHLIKTRGQQVTLRCSPKSGHDTVSWYQQALGQGPQFIFQYYEEEERQRGNFPDRFSGHQFPNYSSELNVNALLLGDSALYLCASSHGQGAYEQYFGPGTRLTVT.